The rows below give T cell receptor beta chains drawn from one sample of a study of T-cell memory formation after mild COVID-19. MiXCR, run by TCRdb on the 5' RACE reads, gives a single entry per CDR3 protein. The sample has around 340,000 distinct CDR3 sequences; 13% are singletons. The sample comprised PBMCs or a T cell subset sorted from them (not recorded which). The receptors originated from a man between 18 and 35 years old who had mild COVID-19 (a few samples of this study predate the infection). Cell type and time point are not known. CDR3s include the opening cysteine and the closing phenylalanine or tryptophan. Each record gives: CDR3 protein, clone size, V gene, J gene. Some rows have no size entry. The others give once, few or many, or a class for an expanded clone.

CDR3: CASSLRASYNEQFF; size: many; V: TRBV4-2; J: TRBJ2-1
CDR3: CASSWEVGFEQYF; size: NA; V: TRBV6-6; J: TRBJ2-7
CDR3: CASSLWGDRGQPQHF; size: NA; V: TRBV5-1; J: TRBJ1-5
CDR3: CASSSSWEQYF; size: many; V: TRBV7-2; J: TRBJ2-7
CDR3: CASSQLRSTDTQYF; size: NA; V: TRBV18; J: TRBJ2-3
CDR3: CAISESPGVNTEAFF; size: few; V: TRBV10-3; J: TRBJ1-1
CDR3: CASSKPPGPAEQLFF; size: many; V: TRBV12-3/TRBV12-4; J: TRBJ1-4
CDR3: CASSEMSGAFTDTQYF; size: few; V: TRBV7-2; J: TRBJ2-3
CDR3: CASSSRWDTEAFF; size: many; V: TRBV7-2; J: TRBJ1-1
CDR3: CASSSLAGGPGEQFF; size: many; V: TRBV7-9; J: TRBJ2-1
CDR3: CAILPGTILYYNSPLHF; size: NA; V: TRBV7-4; J: TRBJ1-6
CDR3: CATSGQNNQPQHF; size: many; V: TRBV6-5; J: TRBJ1-5
CDR3: CASSLQDRGPRQPQHF; size: few; V: TRBV3-1; J: TRBJ1-5
CDR3: CASSSGLRATGELFF; size: few; V: TRBV12-3/TRBV12-4; J: TRBJ2-2
CDR3: CASDGRAGAFF; size: few; V: TRBV3-1; J: TRBJ1-1
CDR3: CASSPAGLTGNTIYF; size: many; V: TRBV12-3/TRBV12-4; J: TRBJ1-3
CDR3: CASSSTGRVQETQYF; size: NA; V: TRBV7-2; J: TRBJ2-5
CDR3: CSAPWLLVGGGAMGNEQFF; size: NA; V: TRBV20-1; J: TRBJ2-1
CDR3: CASSPSGTEAFF; size: NA; V: TRBV19; J: TRBJ1-1
CDR3: CASSSAYRANTEAFF; size: NA; V: TRBV13; J: TRBJ1-1